This T cell receptor (beta chain) emerged from a study of beta chain features in type 1 diabetes. Study-wide context: Patient and healthy donor groups were alike in age, gender and cell yields. Across all samples, about 100 million sorted cells were examined. Study-wide results and caveats: Cells with high TCR expression could be over-represented by cDNA sequencing.

Germline CDR1 and CDR2: SQVTM and ANQGSEA. With 7 bases clipped from V and 5 bases from J, the junction kept 6 bases outside the gene matches. This CDR3 has 12 amino acids. Reverse transcribing all isolated RNA meant expressed TCRB transcripts were sequenced. TCRdb's table, derived via immunoSEQ multiplex PCR, lists solely in-frame clones and lacks some. The sample comprises roughly 250,000 clones, over 65% of which are singletons, and almost 0.055% rests with the top ten. Each sorted fraction was over 95% pure. This clone was detected a few times. Its antigen is undetermined. The sequence derives from a man aged 25 to 40 in good health. The J gene is TRBJ2-5, the V gene TRBV29-1; 8 bases are a match to TRBD1. Material: naive CD4+ T cells from blood. The CDR3 protein is CSATTGAETQYF. The CDR3 region has the DNA TGCAGCGCCACGACAGGGGCGGAGACCCAGTACTTC.